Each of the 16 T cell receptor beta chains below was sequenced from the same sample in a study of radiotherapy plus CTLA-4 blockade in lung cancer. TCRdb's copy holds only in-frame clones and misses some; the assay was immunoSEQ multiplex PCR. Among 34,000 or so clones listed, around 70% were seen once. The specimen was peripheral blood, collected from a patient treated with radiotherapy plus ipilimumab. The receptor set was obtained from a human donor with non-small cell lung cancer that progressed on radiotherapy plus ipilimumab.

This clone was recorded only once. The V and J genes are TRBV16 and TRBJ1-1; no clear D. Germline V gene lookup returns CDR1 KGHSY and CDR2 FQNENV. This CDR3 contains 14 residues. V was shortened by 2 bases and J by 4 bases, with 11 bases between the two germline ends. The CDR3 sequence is CASSQTASGTEAFF. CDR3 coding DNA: TGTGCCAGCAGCCAAACCGCGTCCGGCACTGAAGCTTTCTTT.

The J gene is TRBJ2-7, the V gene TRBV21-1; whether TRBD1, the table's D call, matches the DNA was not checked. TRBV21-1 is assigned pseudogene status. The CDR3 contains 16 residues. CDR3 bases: TGTGCCAGCAGGAGACTAGTGGGACAGCTAACGTACGAGCAGTACTTC. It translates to CASRRLVGQLTYEQYF.

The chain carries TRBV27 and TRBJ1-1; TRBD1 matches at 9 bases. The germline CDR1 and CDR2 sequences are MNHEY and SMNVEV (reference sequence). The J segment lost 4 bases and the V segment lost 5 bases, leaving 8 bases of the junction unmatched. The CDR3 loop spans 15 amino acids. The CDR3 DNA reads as TGTGCCAGCAGTCTTAGGGGACAGGGATCCACTGAAGCTTTCTTT. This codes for CASSLRGQGSTEAFF.

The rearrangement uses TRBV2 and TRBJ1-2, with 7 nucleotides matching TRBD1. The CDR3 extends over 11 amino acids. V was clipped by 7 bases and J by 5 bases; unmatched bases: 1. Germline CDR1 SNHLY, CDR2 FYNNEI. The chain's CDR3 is CASTGGYGYTF. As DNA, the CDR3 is TGTGCCAGCACAGGGGGGTATGGCTACACCTTC.

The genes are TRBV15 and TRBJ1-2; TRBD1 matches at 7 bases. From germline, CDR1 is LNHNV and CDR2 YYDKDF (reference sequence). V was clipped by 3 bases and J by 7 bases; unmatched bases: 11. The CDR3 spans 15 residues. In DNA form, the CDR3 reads TGTGCCACCAGCAGGAGGCAGGGGGACACAGGTGGCTACACCTTC. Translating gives CATSRRQGDTGGYTF.

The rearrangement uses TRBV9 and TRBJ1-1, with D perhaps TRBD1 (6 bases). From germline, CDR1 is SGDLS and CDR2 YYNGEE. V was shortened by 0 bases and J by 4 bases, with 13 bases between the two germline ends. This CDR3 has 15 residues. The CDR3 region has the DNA TGTGCCAGCAGCGTAGAGGGGGGGCGGATCACTGAAGCTTTCTTT. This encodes CASSVEGGRITEAFF. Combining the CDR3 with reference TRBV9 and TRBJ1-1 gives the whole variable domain DSGVTQTPKHLITATGQRVTLRCSPRSGDLSVYWYQQSLDQGLQFLIQYYNGEERAKGNILERFSAQQFPDLHSELNLSSLELGDSALYFCASSVEGGRITEAFFGQGTRLTVV.

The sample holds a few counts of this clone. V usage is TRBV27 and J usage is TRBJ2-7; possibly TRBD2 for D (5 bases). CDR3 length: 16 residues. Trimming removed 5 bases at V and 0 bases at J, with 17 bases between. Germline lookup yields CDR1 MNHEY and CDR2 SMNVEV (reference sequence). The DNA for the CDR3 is TGTGCCAGCAGTCAATATAGCGCAACTAGCTCCTACGAGCAGTACTTC. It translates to CASSQYSATSSYEQYF.

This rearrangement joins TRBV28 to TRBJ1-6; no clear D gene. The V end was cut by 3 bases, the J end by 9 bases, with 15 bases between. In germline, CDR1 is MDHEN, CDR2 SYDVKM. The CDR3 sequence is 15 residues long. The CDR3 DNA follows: TGTGCCAGCAGTTTCGATCGAAAGGCAAGTTCACCCCTCCACTTT. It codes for CASSFDRKASSPLHF.

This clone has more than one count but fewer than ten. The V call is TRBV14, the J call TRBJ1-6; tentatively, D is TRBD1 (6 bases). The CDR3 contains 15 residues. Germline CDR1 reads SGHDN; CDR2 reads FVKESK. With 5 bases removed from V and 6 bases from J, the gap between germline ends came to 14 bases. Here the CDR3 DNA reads TGTGCCAGCAGCTCACGGACAGCGGCTAATTCACCCCTCCACTTT. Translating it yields CASSSRTAANSPLHF.

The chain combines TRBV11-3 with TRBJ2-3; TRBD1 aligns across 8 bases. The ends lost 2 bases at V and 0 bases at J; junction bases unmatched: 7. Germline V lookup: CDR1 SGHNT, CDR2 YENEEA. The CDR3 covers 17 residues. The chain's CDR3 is CASSLTLGTGSTDTQYF. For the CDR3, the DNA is TGTGCCAGCAGCTTAACTCTCGGGACAGGCAGCACAGATACGCAGTATTTT.

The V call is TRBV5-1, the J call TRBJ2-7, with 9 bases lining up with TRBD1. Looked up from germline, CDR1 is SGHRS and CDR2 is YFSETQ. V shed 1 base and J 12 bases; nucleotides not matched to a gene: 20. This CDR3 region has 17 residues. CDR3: CASSLLSPGQGQRRTYF. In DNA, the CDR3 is TGCGCCAGCAGCTTGTTGTCACCGGGACAGGGCCAACGAAGGACGTACTTC.

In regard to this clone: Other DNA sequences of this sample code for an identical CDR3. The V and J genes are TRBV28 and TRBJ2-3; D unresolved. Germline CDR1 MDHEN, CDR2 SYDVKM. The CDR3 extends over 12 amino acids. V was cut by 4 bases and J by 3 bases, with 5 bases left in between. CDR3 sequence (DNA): TGTGCCAGCAGTTCCGATACAGATACGCAGTATTTT. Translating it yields CASSSDTDTQYF. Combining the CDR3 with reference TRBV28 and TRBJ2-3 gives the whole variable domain DVKVTQSSRYLVKRTGEKVFLECVQDMDHENMFWYRQDPGLGLRLIYFSYDVKMKEKGDIPEGYSVSREKKERFSLILESASTNQTSMYLCASSSDTDTQYFGPGTRLTVL.

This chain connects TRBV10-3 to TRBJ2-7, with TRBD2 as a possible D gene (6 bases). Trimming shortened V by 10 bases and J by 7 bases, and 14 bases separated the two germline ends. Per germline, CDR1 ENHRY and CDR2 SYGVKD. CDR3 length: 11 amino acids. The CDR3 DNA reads TGTGCCACGAGGCAGGCGGGAGAGCAGTACTTC. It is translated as CATRQAGEQYF.

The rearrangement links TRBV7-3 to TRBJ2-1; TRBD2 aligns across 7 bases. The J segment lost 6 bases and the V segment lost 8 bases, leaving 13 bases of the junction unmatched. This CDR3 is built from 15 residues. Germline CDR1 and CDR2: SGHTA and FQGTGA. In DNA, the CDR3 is TGTGCCAGCCTCTCGCGGGAGATCCCCGGCAATGAGCAGTTCTTC. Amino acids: CASLSREIPGNEQFF.

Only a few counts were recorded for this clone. Here the CDR3 DNA reads TGTGCCAGCAGAAGGGCGGGGGGCCTCAATACGCAGTATTTT. Translating it yields CASRRAGGLNTQYF. This chain uses TRBV6-1 with TRBJ2-3, with 8 nucleotides matching TRBD2. CDR1 is MNHNS, CDR2 SASEGT, per germline. Trimming took 6 bases from V and 7 from J; bases not matched to a gene: 9. This CDR3 comprises 14 residues.

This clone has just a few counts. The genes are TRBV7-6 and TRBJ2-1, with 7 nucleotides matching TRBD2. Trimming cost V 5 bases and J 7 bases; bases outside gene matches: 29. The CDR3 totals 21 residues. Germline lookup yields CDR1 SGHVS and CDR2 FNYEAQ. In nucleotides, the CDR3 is TGTGCCAGCAGCGGCCCGGGGGGACTCGGCTTCGAGAGGGAGGGCCAAAATGAGCAGTTCTTC. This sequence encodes CASSGPGGLGFEREGQNEQFF.